The rows below give T cell receptor beta chains drawn from one sample of a study of identical twins. TCRdb itself ran the 5' RACE reads through MiXCR, one entry per CDR3 protein. This table has around 960,000 distinct CDR3 sequences, approximately 13% appearing once. These data also formed part of another study, on yellow fever vaccine responses in identical twins.

Sequences were obtained from PBMCs. The receptors here all came from a woman aged 18-29 years in good health. CDR3s leave out the opening cysteine and the closing phenylalanine or tryptophan.

V gene	J gene	CDR3 protein
TRBV3-1	TRBJ2-1	ASSQDRTVYNEQF
TRBV27	TRBJ2-3	ASSLRQVLDTQY
TRBV11-1	TRBJ1-3	ASSYGQGAGLYSGNTIY
TRBV24-1	TRBJ2-1	ATSDVQWGEQF
TRBV27	TRBJ2-3	ASSNLGGGDTQY
TRBV20-1	TRBJ1-1	SARDFRQTNTEAF
TRBV7-2	TRBJ2-7	ASSLGPGDPYEQY
TRBV18	TRBJ1-3	ASSPGATGNTIY
TRBV29-1	TRBJ2-4	SVGFGMTKNIQY
TRBV2	TRBJ2-1	ASSEEEGLFKNEQF
TRBV20-1	TRBJ1-5	SARDRRTGGDQPQH
TRBV12-3/TRBV12-4	TRBJ1-1	ASSALTGEAF
TRBV20-1	TRBJ2-7	SASSRESAEQY
TRBV18	TRBJ1-5	ASSPNWGLEGNQPQH
TRBV29-1	TRBJ2-1	SVGNMGNEQF
TRBV6-2/TRBV6-3	TRBJ2-1	ASSDGLGVQF
TRBV20-1	TRBJ1-3	SAYRGNSGNTIY
TRBV28	TRBJ1-2	ASSIVGDGYT
TRBV6-1	TRBJ1-2	ASTAGNPYGYT
TRBV7-9	TRBJ2-4	ASSSRGPWDIQY
TRBV10-2	TRBJ2-3	ASKESGGATETQY
TRBV12-3/TRBV12-4	TRBJ2-1	ASSSTSPGRNEQF
TRBV6-2/TRBV6-3	TRBJ2-7	ASSVDRGHSSYEQY
TRBV6-1	TRBJ1-1	ASIRDWDTEAF
TRBV9	TRBJ2-1	ASSVAGNEQF
TRBV3-1	TRBJ1-5	ASSPTWGSNQPQH
TRBV27	TRBJ2-5	ASSRFLGQTSGETQY
TRBV20-1	TRBJ2-2	SARSTFNTGELF
TRBV6-1	TRBJ2-3	ASSPTSGGGTQY
TRBV29-1	TRBJ2-2	SVYRGDTGELF
TRBV10-2	TRBJ2-2	ASKSHRGSTGELF
TRBV12-5	TRBJ2-3	ASGQGKLAGGTDTQY
TRBV12-3/TRBV12-4	TRBJ1-6	ASSRTAAGNSPLH
TRBV28	TRBJ2-2	ASSLDITNTGELF
TRBV5-1	TRBJ2-3	ASSLQTGGTDTQY
TRBV29-1	TRBJ2-1	SVGTENYNEQF
TRBV7-8	TRBJ2-5	ASSFNIGETQY
TRBV28	TRBJ1-1	ASSFQAGERTEAF
TRBV12-3/TRBV12-4	TRBJ2-7	ASSSWTTSYEQY
TRBV18	TRBJ1-2	ASSPKQTNYGYT
TRBV20-1	TRBJ2-3	SARGPTDTQY
TRBV20-1	TRBJ2-4	SALGLAGGLAKNIQY
TRBV29-1	TRBJ1-1	SVMGQGANTEAF
TRBV4-1	TRBJ2-1	ASSQEGGSPWDNEQF
TRBV12-3/TRBV12-4	TRBJ1-1	ASSFPRQGANTEAF
TRBV7-8	TRBJ2-1	ASSSLSGNNEQF
TRBV6-1	TRBJ1-1	ASRIRQGASEAF
TRBV15	TRBJ2-3	ATSRHTTPGQTQY
TRBV12-3/TRBV12-4	TRBJ2-7	ASRDSHSYEQY
TRBV29-1	TRBJ2-3	SVEGARGRVDTQY
TRBV2	TRBJ2-7	ASRRLGQSYEQY
TRBV6-1	TRBJ1-5	ASSESGGRGNQPQH
TRBV29-1	TRBJ2-7	SVESAYEQY
TRBV7-9	TRBJ2-5	ASSLVERRRETQY
TRBV10-3	TRBJ1-2	AISESSGNGYT
TRBV12-3/TRBV12-4	TRBJ1-6	ASSLKFGWGSHSPLH
TRBV15	TRBJ1-3	ATSREAGNTIY